This T cell receptor (beta chain) was sequenced during a study of regulatory T cells in long-lasting Graves disease. As concerns this clonotype: The antigen is undetermined. A much bigger clone sits one base away, suggesting this may be a read error.

This sample's time point: newly diagnosed GD, antithyroid drugs for less than 3 months. Scientists built the TCR library using RNA that was extracted from PBMCs. About 8.8 milliliters of peripheral blood went into EDTA tubes. The V and J ends lost 8 bases and 4 bases respectively, with 27 bases between them. Per germline, CDR1 SGHTA and CDR2 FQGNSA. This CDR3 contains 17 residues. Combining iRepertoire HTBI primers with Arm-PCR of CDR3 regions, the authors built TCR beta libraries. TCRdb independently ran MiXCR on the multiplex PCR reads; one entry per CDR3 protein. This sample has fewer than 650,000 distinct CDR3 sequences, with 16% found just once. Study results and caveats: The persistent group shared roughly 2,700 public clonotypes, more than the 850 to 1,000 shared by new patients. Sample size, which was small, may have reduced accuracy.

This sample was shared with a second study, whose subject was T cells in Graves' hyperthyroidism and ophthalmopathy. That work adds: Most thyroid clonotypes expanded above 0.001 were also detected in blood.

The TCR originated in a woman aged 25 to 39 with Graves disease. The sequencing used peripheral blood mononuclear cells (PBMCs), collected at new diagnosis, from a patient treated with antithyroid drugs. V gene TRBV7-2 combines with J gene TRBJ2-7; perhaps D is TRBD1 or TRBD2 (5 bases each). The CDR3 loop is CASGLRGSVRPRYEQYF. In nucleotides, the CDR3 is TGTGCCAGCGGCCTGAGGGGCTCCGTCCGCCCCCGATACGAGCAGTACTTC. Using reference TRBV7-2 and TRBJ2-7 for the parts outside the CDR3, the full variable domain is GAGVSQSPSNKVTEKGKDVELRCDPISGHTALYWYRQSLGQGLEFLIYFQGNSAPDKSGLPSDRFSAERTGGSVSTLTIQRTQQEDSAVYLCASGLRGSVRPRYEQYFGPGTRLTVT.